The present TCR beta chain was sequenced within a study of T cell repertoires in cytomegalovirus infection. Study summary: Signatures in public TCR beta sequences pointed to both CMV infection and matching HLA type. Broader study findings: Summed frequency of public TCR beta families distinguished CMV carriers with the relevant HLA. HLA-C-restricted CMV-specific TCR beta clonotypes were dominant in the ex vivo response.

This CDR3 has 13 amino acids. Germline loops: CDR1 MNHEY, CDR2 SVGEGT. Between the trimmed V and J ends, which lost 2 bases and 4 bases, there was a span of 9 bases. MiXCR, run by TCRdb on the reads, gives a single entry per CDR3 protein. Here the sample spans approximately 140,000 distinct CDR3 sequences, about 6.3% being singletons. This clonotype appeared a few times. Its antigen is not identified. V usage is TRBV6-2 or TRBV6-3 and J usage is TRBJ2-7; no reliable D call. This TCR derives from a human donor in good health (CMV status not recorded). Some clones in this sample may be carry-over from other donors' samples. Sequencing input: PBMCs. The CDR3 nucleotides read TGTGCCAGCAGTTACAGGGATTTATACGAGCAGTACTTC. Its translation: CASSYRDLYEQYF.